This T cell receptor beta chain is drawn from a study of shared T cell receptors in the human thymus. Data came from immunoSEQ multiplex PCR; TCRdb stores just in-frame clones and leaves some out. This repertoire shows fewer than 700,000 clones, approximately 87% found once; its top ten account for approximately 0.01%. The germline gives CDR1 MNHEY, CDR2 SVGAGI. The CDR3 runs 15 residues. Trimming took 6 bases from V and 5 from J, leaving 17 bases between them. This same sample was also taken into another study, of human thymus T cells. As reported in that work: Resections that were taken during corrective heart surgery supplied the thymus tissue.

The rearrangement uses TRBV6-5 and TRBJ2-1, with D maybe TRBD2 (6 bases). This clonotype originated in a boy in the first two years of life with a congenital heart defect. The sequencing input was thymocytes. The chain's CDR3 is CASSPSAQDHNEQFF. CDR3 in DNA: TGTGCCAGCAGCCCTAGCGCCCAGGACCACAATGAGCAGTTCTTC.